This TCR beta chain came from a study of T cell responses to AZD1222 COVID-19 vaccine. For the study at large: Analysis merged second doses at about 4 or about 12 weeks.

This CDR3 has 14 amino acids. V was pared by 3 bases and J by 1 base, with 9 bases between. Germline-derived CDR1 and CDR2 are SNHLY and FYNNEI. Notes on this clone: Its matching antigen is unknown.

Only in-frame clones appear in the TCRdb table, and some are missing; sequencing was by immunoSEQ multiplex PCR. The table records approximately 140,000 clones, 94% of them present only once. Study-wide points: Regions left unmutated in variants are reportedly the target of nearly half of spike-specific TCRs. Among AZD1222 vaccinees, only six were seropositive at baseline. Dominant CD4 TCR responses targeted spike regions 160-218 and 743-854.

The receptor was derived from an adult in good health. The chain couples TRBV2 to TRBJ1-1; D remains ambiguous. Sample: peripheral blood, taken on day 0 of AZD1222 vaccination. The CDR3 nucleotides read TGTGCCAGCAGTGATTTGGGTCAGAACACTGAAGCTTTCTTT. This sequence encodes CASSDLGQNTEAFF.